This T cell receptor (beta chain) was recorded in a study of T cells after posttransplantation cyclophosphamide. TCRdb's copy holds only in-frame clones and misses some; the assay was immunoSEQ multiplex PCR. The sample is made up of over 20,000 clones, none counted only once. This clone was picked up many times. The sequenced sample was PBMCs. The TCR originated in a man in his forties or fifties in good health, CMV-negative, and a related stem cell transplant donor.

This chain's CDR3 is CASSLEGSGSYEQYF. For the CDR3, the DNA is TGTGCCAGCAGCTTAGAAGGTAGCGGGAGCTACGAGCAGTACTTC. The chain uses TRBV7-9 and TRBJ2-7; TRBD2 matches at 9 bases. The CDR3 totals 15 residues. Germline CDR1 reads SEHNR; CDR2 reads FQNEAQ (reference sequence). V was pared by 1 base and J by 3 bases, with 4 bases of the junction left unmatched.